The 5 T cell receptor beta chains reported below all come from one sample, sequenced in a study of CD8+CD57+ T cells in acquired aplastic anemia. Sequencing was done on patients that had shown CD8+CD57+ cell expansion by flow cytometry. Genomic DNA provided the template from which TCR beta VDJ and CDR3 profiles were obtained. In TCRdb, the reads were re-called with MiXCR into one record per CDR3 protein. The table lists around 150,000 distinct CDR3 sequences, 71% of them singletons. Sequencing was performed on sorted CD4+, CD8+, or CD8+CD57+ T cells (not recorded which) from PBMCs. These receptors were collected from a human donor with aplastic anemia.

This clonotype is a singleton in its sample. The chain is built from TRBV7-3 and TRBJ2-3; D is undetermined. CDR3 length: 12 amino acids. Trimming stripped 5 bases from V and 2 bases from J, with 5 bases between. Germline V gene sequence: CDR1 SGHTA, CDR2 FQGTGA. CDR3 protein: CASSADTDTQYF. The CDR3 DNA reads TGTGCCAGCAGCGCGGACACAGATACGCAGTATTTT.

The DNA for the CDR3 is TGTGCCACCAGTGATTTGACTCATTTATCAGGGGCACAGTGGCACGATACGCAGTATTTT. Translating gives CATSDLTHLSGAQWHDTQYF. V is TRBV24-1 and J is TRBJ2-3, with D possibly TRBD1 on 6 matching bases. Germline V CDR1 and CDR2: KGHDR, SFDVKD. This CDR3 has 20 residues. V gave up 0 bases and J gave up 6 bases, with 27 bases separating them.

The chain recombines TRBV20-1 with TRBJ2-2; D call uncertain. The germline gives CDR1 DFQATT, CDR2 SNEGSKA (reference sequence). CDR3 size: 13 residues. V dropped 4 bases and J dropped 4 bases, with 10 bases sitting between them. The CDR3 nucleotides are TGCAGTGCTATGTGGGATGTCACCGGGGAGCTGTTTTTT. This translates into CSAMWDVTGELFF.

This clonotype was counted many times. The rearrangement links TRBV10-1 to TRBJ2-2; D gene uncertain. The CDR3 spans 15 residues. V gave up 2 bases and J gave up 3 bases, with 10 bases separating them. Germline V gene lookup returns CDR1 WNHNN and CDR2 SYGVQD (reference sequence). The CDR3 spells CASSEASGYTGELFF. DNA for the CDR3: TGCGCCAGCAGTGAGGCCTCAGGATACACCGGGGAGCTGTTTTTT.

The chain couples TRBV14 to TRBJ2-1, with TRBD2 as a possible D gene (5 bases). V was clipped by 5 bases and J by 1 base, with 21 bases between them. Germline-derived CDR1 and CDR2 are SGHDN and FVKESK. There are 18 residues in the CDR3. The CDR3 region is CASSFGPIHGKSYNEQFF. For the CDR3, the DNA is TGTGCCAGCAGCTTCGGACCTATCCACGGGAAGTCCTACAATGAGCAGTTCTTC.